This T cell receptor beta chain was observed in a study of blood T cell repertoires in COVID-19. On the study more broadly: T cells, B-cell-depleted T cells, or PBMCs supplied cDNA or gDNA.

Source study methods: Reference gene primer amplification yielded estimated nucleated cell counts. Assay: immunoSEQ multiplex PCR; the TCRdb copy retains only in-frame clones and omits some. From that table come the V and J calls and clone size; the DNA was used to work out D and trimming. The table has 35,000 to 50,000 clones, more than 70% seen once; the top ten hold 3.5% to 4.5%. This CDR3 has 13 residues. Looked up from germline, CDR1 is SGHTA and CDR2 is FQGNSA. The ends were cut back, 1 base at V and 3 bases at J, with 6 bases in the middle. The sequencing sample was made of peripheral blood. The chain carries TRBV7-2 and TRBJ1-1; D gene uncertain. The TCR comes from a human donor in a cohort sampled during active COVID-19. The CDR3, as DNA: TGTGCCAGCAGCTTAGACCGGGACACTGAAGCTTTCTTT. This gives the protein CASSLDRDTEAFF.